In its sample, the clone carrying this T cell receptor beta chain was seen many times. Its antigen is not known. An end of the junction differs from the germline gene, which may be a read error. These data originate in a study of T cells after yellow fever vaccination. General study points: Abundant bulk-derived clonotypes could contaminate FACS-sorted repertoires. Weaker, the secondary response peaked sooner, at day 5 versus 15. Booster sampling recovered most clones from primary vaccination (96% CD4, around 90% CD8).

Germline-derived CDR1 and CDR2 are SSHAT and FNYEAQ (reference sequence). The CDR3 length is 12 residues. TCRdb redid the calling of the 5' RACE reads with MiXCR, one entry per CDR3 protein. Here the sample spans around 250,000 distinct CDR3 sequences, 6% to 7.5% being singletons. The origin of this receptor is a man aged 25 to 40 who received the YFV17D yellow fever vaccine. The chain couples TRBV7-7 to TRBJ2-3, with 7 nucleotides matching TRBD2. Sequences were derived from CD4+ T cells sorted from PBMCs, sampled 15 days after the yellow fever booster vaccination. Written as DNA, the CDR3 is TGTGCTAGCAGCTTAGCGGGCGGGACGCAGTATTTT. Protein: CASSLAGGTQYF.